These 19 T cell receptor beta chains came from one sample sequenced in a study of OX40 agonist ivuxolimab in advanced cancers. Profiled with immunoSEQ multiplex PCR; TCRdb holds only in-frame clones, not every one. The sample contains roughly 40,000 clones, roughly four fifths of which appear only once. The starting material was CD4+ or CD8+ T cells sorted from blood, obtained in a trial of the OX40 agonist ivuxolimab. Source of these receptors: an adult with an advanced solid tumor such as melanoma, head and neck, liver or kidney cancer.

The chain is built from TRBV27 and TRBJ2-7, with 7 bases lining up with TRBD2. V lost 9 bases and J lost 5; bases outside the gene matches: 4. The CDR3 totals 11 residues. The germline CDR1 and CDR2 sequences are MNHEY and SMNVEV (reference sequence). In nucleotides, the CDR3 is TGTGCCAGGGGGGGGAGGAACGAGCAGTACTTC. Translating gives CARGGRNEQYF.

The table lists this clone with a count of one. J is TRBJ1-3 and V is TRBV10-3; D remains ambiguous. V was shortened by 8 bases and J by 4 bases, with 12 bases between the two germline ends. CDR3 length: 13 residues. Germline lookup yields CDR1 ENHRY and CDR2 SYGVKD. The DNA of the CDR3 is TGTGCCATCTCCGGACTGGGCGGAAACACCATATATTTT. Amino acids: CAISGLGGNTIYF.

The chain employs TRBV6-1 and TRBJ2-1; 10 bases align to TRBD2. Trimming took 2 bases from V and 3 from J; bases not matched to a gene: 4. The germline CDR1 and CDR2 sequences are MNHNS and SASEGT. The CDR3 has 16 amino acids. The CDR3 protein is CASSEFGLAVYNEQFF. The CDR3 DNA follows: TGTGCCAGCAGTGAATTTGGACTAGCGGTCTACAATGAGCAGTTCTTC.

CDR3 in amino acids: CASSLNYEQYF. As DNA, the CDR3 is TGTGCCAGCAGCCTAAACTACGAGCAGTACTTC. The V gene is TRBV11-2, the J gene TRBJ2-7; D is ambiguous. The CDR3 has 11 amino acids. The V gene's germline CDR1 is SGHAT and CDR2 FQNNGV. Trimming pared 5 bases from V and 3 bases from J, leaving 5 bases between.

This clone was found a few times. The chain carries TRBV7-9 and TRBJ2-1, with 8 bases that match TRBD1. The CDR3 length is 16 residues. After removal of 1 base from V and 1 base from J, the junction contained 3 bases not matched to a gene. The germline CDR1 and CDR2 sequences are SEHNR and FQNEAQ (reference sequence). CDR3 amino acids: CASSLGTGFSYNEQFF. In nucleotides, the CDR3 is TGTGCCAGCAGCTTAGGGACAGGGTTTTCCTACAATGAGCAGTTCTTC.

The DNA for the CDR3 is TGTGCCAGTAGTAGGCGAGGGACAGGGAAACTTAGCAATCAGCCCCAGCATTTT. Translation: CASSRRGTGKLSNQPQHF. The chain has TRBV19 and TRBJ1-5; TRBD1 agrees at 9 bases. Germline assignment: CDR1 LNHDA and CDR2 SQIVND (reference sequence). The CDR3 consists of 18 residues. V shed 4 bases, J shed 0 bases, and the junction held 10 bases outside the gene matches.

Points on this clone: A read error may account for a junction end that differs from germline. The chain is built from TRBV7-6 and TRBJ2-1; TRBD2 aligns across 7 bases. This CDR3 has 13 residues. Germline V CDR1 and CDR2: SGHVS, FNYEAQ. The CDR3 loop reads CASSLAEAGKKIF. The CDR3, as DNA: TGTGCCAGCAGCTTAGCGGAAGCGGGGAAGAAGATCTTC.

The V call is TRBV19, the J call TRBJ2-2; D is tentatively TRBD1 or TRBD2 (5 bases each). Germline V gene sequence: CDR1 LNHDA, CDR2 SQIVND (reference sequence). V was trimmed by 3 bases and J by 6 bases, leaving 11 bases between them. The CDR3 loop spans 14 amino acids. The CDR3 bases are TGTGCCAGTAGTATTCCGGGGACCGCCGGGGAGCTGTTTTTT. Its protein product is CASSIPGTAGELFF.

The chain recombines TRBV4-2 with TRBJ2-1, with D possibly matching TRBD1 (6 bases). Per germline, CDR1 LGHNA and CDR2 YNFKEQ. Trimming removed 4 bases at V and 1 base at J, with 23 bases between. This CDR3 comprises 19 residues. CDR3 nucleotide sequence: TGTGCCAGCAGCCCGGGCGGTGGGGGCCGGGACCAATCCTACAATGAGCAGTTCTTC. This gives the protein CASSPGGGGRDQSYNEQFF.

The chain employs TRBV2 and TRBJ1-1; D gene uncertain. The germline CDR1 and CDR2 sequences are SNHLY and FYNNEI. The CDR3 covers 12 residues. V gave up 9 bases and J gave up 6 bases, with 14 bases separating them. CDR3 region: CARTQYGAEAFF. CDR3 DNA sequence: TGTGCCAGGACGCAGTACGGGGCTGAAGCTTTCTTT.

V usage is TRBV18 and J usage is TRBJ1-4, with D uncertain. Germline lookup yields CDR1 KGHSH and CDR2 LQKENI. V lost 2 bases, J lost 8 bases, and 9 bases lay in between. This CDR3 has 13 residues. The CDR3 is CASSPGGREKLFF. CDR3 in DNA: TGTGCCAGCTCACCAGGAGGGAGGGAAAAACTGTTTTTT.

The chain combines TRBV28 with TRBJ2-7, with 7 bases fitting TRBD2. Germline trimming cut 2 bases from V and 6 bases from J; bases unmatched to any gene: 4. The CDR3 is 13 residues long. Per the germline V gene, CDR1 is MDHEN and CDR2 is SYDVKM. CDR3 loop: CASSLSGAGEQYF. CDR3 bases: TGTGCCAGCAGTTTAAGCGGGGCGGGCGAGCAGTACTTC.

Written as DNA, the CDR3 is TGTGCCAGCAGTTACGGCGAGAACCAAGAGACCCAGTACTTC. This translates into CASSYGENQETQYF. The chain couples TRBV6-5 to TRBJ2-5, with D uncertain. Germline CDR1 is MNHEY and CDR2 is SVGAGI. V was cut by 2 bases and J by 0 bases, with 7 bases left in between. CDR3 length: 14 amino acids.

The rearrangement uses TRBV6-5 and TRBJ1-2, with 8 bases lining up with TRBD1. Germline CDR1 reads MNHEY; CDR2 reads SVGAGI. Losses at the gene ends were 6 bases for V and 8 bases for J; bases not matched to a gene: 5. This CDR3 is built from 12 residues. CDR3 nucleotide sequence: TGTGCCAGCAGCCAACAGGGGGAAGGCTACACCTTC. It yields the protein CASSQQGEGYTF.

The chain is built from TRBV27 and TRBJ2-1, with no clear D. Germline V gives CDR1 MNHEY, CDR2 SMNVEV (reference sequence). Trimming stripped 5 bases from V and 0 bases from J, with 14 bases between. The CDR3 has 16 amino acids. The CDR3 coding sequence is TGTGCCAGCAGTCCTCGATCGTACGACTCCTACAATGAGCAGTTCTTC. Residues: CASSPRSYDSYNEQFF.

This clone showed up just a few times. The chain carries TRBV7-9 and TRBJ2-2, with D possibly TRBD2 on 6 matching bases. Germline V gives CDR1 SEHNR, CDR2 FQNEAQ (reference sequence). The CDR3 is 14 amino acids. V lost 5 bases to trimming and J lost 4 bases, with 11 bases between them. The CDR3, as DNA: TGTGCCAGCAGCCGCGGGGTCAGCACCGGGGAGCTGTTTTTT. It is translated as CASSRGVSTGELFF.

The V gene is TRBV4-1, the J gene TRBJ2-7; weak D call: TRBD1 (6 bases). V lost 7 bases, J lost 5 bases, and 15 bases lay in between. Germline CDR1 MGHRA, CDR2 YSYEKL. This CDR3 has 13 residues. CDR3 DNA sequence: TGCGCCAGCAAGCTTACAGGGACGGACGAGCAGTACTTC. Its translation is CASKLTGTDEQYF.

In this sample, this clone turned up once. V and J are TRBV7-2 and TRBJ2-1; D unclear. This CDR3 comprises 15 residues. Germline CDR1 is SGHTA and CDR2 is FQGNSA. The V end lost 4 bases, the J end lost 2 bases, and 12 bases lay between the germline ends. CDR3 loop: CASSWLPAAYNEQFF. In nucleotides, the CDR3 is TGTGCCAGCAGCTGGCTACCCGCGGCCTACAATGAGCAGTTCTTC.

V gene TRBV13 combines with J gene TRBJ1-3; no clear D gene. Germline assignment: CDR1 PRHDT and CDR2 FYEKMQ (reference sequence). CDR3 size: 16 residues. Trimming stripped 2 bases from V and 0 bases from J, with 11 bases between. The CDR3 region is CASSLYRWSSGNTIYF. In DNA form, the CDR3 reads TGTGCCAGCAGCTTATATCGGTGGAGCTCTGGAAACACCATATATTTT.